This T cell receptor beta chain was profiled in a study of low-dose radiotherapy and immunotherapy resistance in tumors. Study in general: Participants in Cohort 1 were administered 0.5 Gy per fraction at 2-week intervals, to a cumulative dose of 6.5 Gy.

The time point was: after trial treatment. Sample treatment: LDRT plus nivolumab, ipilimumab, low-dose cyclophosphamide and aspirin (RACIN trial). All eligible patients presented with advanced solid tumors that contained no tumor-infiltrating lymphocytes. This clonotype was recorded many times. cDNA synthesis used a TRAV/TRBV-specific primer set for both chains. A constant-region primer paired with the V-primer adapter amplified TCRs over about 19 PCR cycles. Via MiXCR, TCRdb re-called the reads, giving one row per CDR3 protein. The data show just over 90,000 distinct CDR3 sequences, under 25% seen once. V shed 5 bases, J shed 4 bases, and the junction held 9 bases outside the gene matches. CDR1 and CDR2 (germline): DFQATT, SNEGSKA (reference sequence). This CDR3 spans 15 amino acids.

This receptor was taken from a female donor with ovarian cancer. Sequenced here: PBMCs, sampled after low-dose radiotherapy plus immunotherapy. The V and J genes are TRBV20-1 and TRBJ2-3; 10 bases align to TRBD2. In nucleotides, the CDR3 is TGCAGTGCTCATACGACTAGCGGGTTAGCAGATACGCAGTATTTT. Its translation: CSAHTTSGLADTQYF.